These 27 T cell receptor beta chains share one sample of origin, sequenced in a study of vaccination and CD4 T cells after COVID-19. Their cognate antigens are unknown. The Oncomine TCR Beta short-read assay generated sequence data from the DNA of cultured CD4+ T cells. Scientists extracted genomic DNA from CD4+ T cells grown in culture. TCRdb redid the calling of the PCR reads with MiXCR, one entry per CDR3 protein. In the table there are approximately 9,600 distinct CDR3 sequences, around 41% of which are singletons. Treatment given: roughly 11-day PBMC culture with coronavirus spike peptide pools or control peptides (ViraFEST assay). Prior to the COVID-19 pandemic (2011-2018), the unexposed donor's CD4+ T cells were collected. The source material was CD4+ T cells from blood, cultured in vitro. These receptors were taken from a human donor in good health.

The J gene is TRBJ1-5, the V gene TRBV6-1, with D hard to call. The germline V gene has CDR1 MNHNS and CDR2 SASEGT. The germline V and J ends were trimmed by 2 bases and 6 bases, with 20 bases remaining between them. This CDR3 region has 17 residues. CDR3 coding DNA: TGTGCCAGCAGTGAACTTAGGATCTCTCTCTCGTCTCAGCCCCAGCATTTT. Encoded protein: CASSELRISLSSQPQHF.

This clonotype was found a few times. This chain uses TRBV20-1 with TRBJ2-5; 12 bases are shared with TRBD2. The V and J ends lost 1 base and 1 base, in that order; junction bases with no gene match: 1. This CDR3 region has 15 residues. Germline V lookup: CDR1 DFQATT, CDR2 SNEGSKA (reference sequence). This CDR3 reads CSARGTSGIQETQYF. CDR3 sequence (DNA): TGCAGTGCTAGAGGGACTAGCGGGATCCAAGAGACCCAGTACTTC.

This clonotype has more than one count but fewer than ten. The J gene is TRBJ1-6, the V gene TRBV6-5; 7 nucleotides align to TRBD1. The CDR3 runs 14 residues. Germline-derived CDR1 and CDR2 are MNHEY and SVGAGI. The J segment lost 5 bases and the V segment lost 2 bases, leaving 0 bases of the junction unmatched. The CDR3 sequence is CASSYGTDNSPLHF. The CDR3 region has the DNA TGTGCCAGCAGTTACGGGACAGATAATTCACCCCTCCACTTT.

The rearrangement joins TRBV12-3 or TRBV12-4 to TRBJ2-5; D unclear. CDR3 length equals 14 residues. The V end lost 1 base, the J end lost 4 bases, and 10 bases lay between the germline ends. The CDR3 region has the DNA TGTGCCAGCAGTTTAGTGGCCAAGGGAGAGACCCAGTACTTC. This codes for CASSLVAKGETQYF.

The gene calls are TRBV20-1 and TRBJ2-1; 11 nucleotides match TRBD2. This CDR3 region has 19 residues. J was trimmed by 5 bases and V by 1 base; bases with no gene match: 16. Germline V gives CDR1 DFQATT, CDR2 SNEGSKA (reference sequence). The DNA for the CDR3 is TGCAGTGCTAGAGGACCGGGTGGTAGCGGGAGGGGTAGCAACAATGAGCAGTTCTTC. Translation gives CSARGPGGSGRGSNNEQFF.

The chain carries TRBV20-1 and TRBJ2-7; the match to TRBD2 covers 10 bases. Germline CDR1 DFQATT, CDR2 SNEGSKA (reference sequence). The CDR3 runs to 16 residues. After removal of 0 bases from V and 5 bases from J, the junction contained 10 bases not matched to a gene. CDR3 nucleotides: TGCAGTGCTAGAGATCAAAGCGGGAGGGCCATCCACGAGCAGTACTTC. This gives the protein CSARDQSGRAIHEQYF.

This clonotype occurred a few times. CDR3 in DNA: TGTGCCAGTAGTCCCGGGACCGTGAACTATGGCTACACCTTC. It encodes CASSPGTVNYGYTF. The chain recombines TRBV19 with TRBJ1-2; TRBD1 might be the D (5 bases). With 5 bases removed from V and 2 bases from J, the gap between germline ends came to 12 bases. Germline CDR1 is LNHDA and CDR2 is SQIVND (reference sequence). The CDR3 loop spans 14 amino acids. Full variable domain (outside the CDR3, taken from reference TRBV19 and TRBJ1-2): DGGITQSPKYLFRKEGQNVTLSCEQNLNHDAMYWYRQDPGQGLRLIYYSQIVNDFQKGDIAEGYSVSREKKESFPLTVTSAQKNPTAFYLCASSPGTVNYGYTFGSGTRLTVV.

The chain employs TRBV18 and TRBJ1-6; 9 bases are a match to TRBD1. The V segment lost 3 bases and the J segment 8 bases; nucleotides outside the gene matches: 2. This CDR3 contains 14 residues. Germline CDR1 KGHSH, CDR2 LQKENI. The chain's CDR3 is CASSPDRGHSPLHF. CDR3 sequence (DNA): TGTGCCAGCTCACCGGACAGGGGACATTCACCCCTCCACTTT.

J is TRBJ1-3 and V is TRBV7-9, with D tentatively TRBD1 (6 bases). Trimming removed 3 bases from V and 3 bases from J, with 15 bases in between. The V gene's germline CDR1 is SEHNR and CDR2 FQNEAQ (reference sequence). This CDR3 comprises 16 residues. This chain's CDR3 is CASSFLVTGSGNTIYF. CDR3 in DNA: TGTGCCAGCAGCTTCCTTGTGACAGGAAGTGGAAACACCATATATTTT.

The V and J genes are TRBV28 and TRBJ2-4; D may be TRBD2 (6 bases). The CDR3 has 14 amino acids. Trimming cost V 5 bases and J 1 base, with 9 bases left between them. Germline values: CDR1 MDHEN, CDR2 SYDVKM. The CDR3 loop is CASSLTSAKNIQYF. The CDR3 nucleotides read TGTGCCAGCAGTCTTACTAGCGCCAAAAACATTCAGTACTTC. The full variable domain, completed using reference TRBV28 and TRBJ2-4, is DVKVTQSSRYLVKRTGEKVFLECVQDMDHENMFWYRQDPGLGLRLIYFSYDVKMKEKGDIPEGYSVSREKKERFSLILESASTNQTSMYLCASSLTSAKNIQYFGAGTRLSVL.

The chain has TRBV28 and TRBJ2-7; 7 bases are a match to TRBD1. CDR1 is MDHEN, CDR2 SYDVKM, per germline. V trimming: 3 bases; J trimming: 2 bases; junction bases outside the gene matches: 4. The CDR3 is made up of 14 amino acids. CDR3 bases: TGTGCCAGCAGTTTGACGACAGGGACCTACGAGCAGTACTTC. Its translation: CASSLTTGTYEQYF.

The genes are TRBV7-2 and TRBJ2-2; the D gene is possibly TRBD2 (6 bases). This CDR3 contains 15 residues. V was clipped by 6 bases and J by 4 bases, with 15 bases between them. Germline V gene sequence: CDR1 SGHTA, CDR2 FQGNSA. CDR3 loop: CASRLVAGSTGELFF. CDR3 DNA: TGTGCCAGCAGATTGGTCGCGGGAAGCACCGGGGAGCTGTTTTTT.

The rearrangement uses TRBV20-1 and TRBJ2-7; D is possibly TRBD2 (6 bases). Germline V CDR1 and CDR2: DFQATT, SNEGSKA (reference sequence). CDR3 length: 15 amino acids. With 5 bases removed from V and 1 base from J, the gap between germline ends came to 18 bases. Here the CDR3 reads CSAAGGAQASYEQYF. DNA of the CDR3: TGCAGTGCTGCCGGAGGGGCGCAGGCTTCCTACGAGCAGTACTTC.

Comments on this clonotype: Sequence at one end of the junction differs from germline and may be a read error. This chain uses TRBV28 with TRBJ1-2, with 7 bases lining up with TRBD1. The length of the CDR3 is 15 residues. Germline V gene lookup returns CDR1 MDHEN and CDR2 SYDVKM. CDR3 loop: CASSLILEGAGSAAF. The CDR3, as DNA: TGTGCCAGCAGTTTAATTCTGGAGGGGGCGGGGAGTGCTGCCTTC.

The chain couples TRBV20-1 to TRBJ1-1; no clear D gene. CDR3 size: 13 residues. Germline V lookup: CDR1 DFQATT, CDR2 SNEGSKA (reference sequence). V lost 2 bases, J lost 4 bases, and 11 bases lay in between. The CDR3 loop reads CSARPSGSTEAFF. The CDR3, as DNA: TGCAGTGCTAGACCTTCGGGGAGCACTGAAGCTTTCTTT.

V is TRBV19 and J is TRBJ2-2; 10 bases are shared with TRBD2. CDR1 is LNHDA, CDR2 SQIVND, per germline (reference sequence). The CDR3 is 15 amino acids. The ends lost 6 bases at V and 3 bases at J; junction bases unmatched: 4. CDR3 amino acids: CASRMLAGDTGELFF. CDR3 in DNA: TGTGCCAGTAGAATGCTAGCGGGAGACACCGGGGAGCTGTTTTTT. Full variable domain (remainder filled in from reference TRBV19 and TRBJ2-2): DGGITQSPKYLFRKEGQNVTLSCEQNLNHDAMYWYRQDPGQGLRLIYYSQIVNDFQKGDIAEGYSVSREKKESFPLTVTSAQKNPTAFYLCASRMLAGDTGELFFGEGSRLTVL.

This clonotype was observed a handful of times. The chain carries TRBV28 and TRBJ1-2, with D tentatively TRBD1 (5 bases). The CDR3 has 13 amino acids. Germline V gene lookup returns CDR1 MDHEN and CDR2 SYDVKM. V gave up 3 bases and J gave up 8 bases, with 13 bases separating them. The CDR3 region has the DNA TGTGCCAGCAGTTTTGAGGGGATGCGAGGCTACACCTTC. Translating it yields CASSFEGMRGYTF.

This chain connects TRBV7-2 to TRBJ1-2, with 8 nucleotides matching TRBD1. Germline values: CDR1 SGHTA, CDR2 FQGNSA. After removal of 1 base from V and 4 bases from J, the junction contained 8 bases not matched to a gene. The CDR3 has 16 residues. The CDR3 spells CASSLGGRDRIYGYTF. CDR3 bases: TGTGCCAGCAGCTTAGGGGGTCGGGACAGGATCTATGGCTACACCTTC. Full variable domain (outside the CDR3, taken from reference TRBV7-2 and TRBJ1-2): GAGVSQSPSNKVTEKGKDVELRCDPISGHTALYWYRQSLGQGLEFLIYFQGNSAPDKSGLPSDRFSAERTGGSVSTLTIQRTQQEDSAVYLCASSLGGRDRIYGYTFGSGTRLTVV.

This clonotype was seen a handful of times. The gene calls are TRBV7-9 and TRBJ2-5; weak D call: TRBD2 (5 bases). CDR1 SEHNR and CDR2 FQNEAQ come from the germline V gene (reference sequence). The V gene lost 6 bases and the J gene lost 0 bases, with 11 bases spanning the gap. This CDR3 comprises 14 residues. The CDR3 reads CASSEGIYQETQYF. In DNA, the CDR3 is TGTGCCAGCAGTGAGGGTATATACCAAGAGACCCAGTACTTC.

The chain employs TRBV19 and TRBJ2-5, with TRBD1 matching 9 bases. CDR3 size: 17 residues. V shed 7 bases, J shed 1 base, and the junction held 13 bases outside the gene matches. Germline loops: CDR1 LNHDA, CDR2 SQIVND (reference sequence). CDR3 nucleotide sequence: TGTGCCAGTACCTCCCCCCCCGGGACAGGGCGCCAAGAGACCCAGTACTTC. It yields the protein CASTSPPGTGRQETQYF.

The chain is built from TRBV28 and TRBJ2-7; 7 bases match TRBD1. The V and J ends lost 5 bases and 2 bases, in that order; junction bases with no gene match: 15. The CDR3 runs 17 residues. Per germline, CDR1 MDHEN and CDR2 SYDVKM. In nucleotides, the CDR3 is TGTGCCAGCAGTCTAGTACAGGGGCTTCAAGGGGCCTACGAGCAGTACTTC. Amino acid sequence: CASSLVQGLQGAYEQYF.

The chain has TRBV3-1 and TRBJ1-1; unclear D gene. Looked up from germline, CDR1 is LGHDT and CDR2 is YNNKEL (reference sequence). The CDR3 covers 13 residues. The ends were cut back, 1 base at V and 11 bases at J, with 14 bases in the middle. The CDR3 coding sequence is TGTGCCAGCAGCCAAGGATTGAGCGCCGCGGCTTTCTTT. Its translation is CASSQGLSAAAFF.

The chain has TRBV20-1 and TRBJ1-1; a possible D gene is TRBD1 (5 bases). The germline gives CDR1 DFQATT, CDR2 SNEGSKA (reference sequence). The V end was cut by 1 base, the J end by 1 base, with 10 bases between. The CDR3 length is 14 residues. In DNA form, the CDR3 reads TGCAGTGCTAGAGTACCAGGGAGGAACACTGAAGCTTTCTTT. As protein: CSARVPGRNTEAFF.

This sequence joins TRBV28 and TRBJ1-1; TRBD1 agrees at 8 bases. The CDR3 runs 14 residues. After removal of 2 bases from V and 4 bases from J, the junction contained 3 bases not matched to a gene. Germline lookup yields CDR1 MDHEN and CDR2 SYDVKM. Here the CDR3 reads CASSLPGQGTEAFF. The CDR3 nucleotides are TGTGCCAGCAGTTTACCCGGACAGGGCACTGAAGCTTTCTTT.

J is TRBJ1-5 and V is TRBV6-1; maybe TRBD1 (6 bases). Trimming took off 9 bases at V and 6 bases at J, with 15 bases between the two ends. This CDR3 contains 13 residues. Looked up from germline, CDR1 is MNHNS and CDR2 is SASEGT. The CDR3 nucleotides are TGTGCCAGTGCGGGGGCGCGGTTTCAGCCCCAGCATTTT. It encodes CASAGARFQPQHF.

The chain uses TRBV5-1 and TRBJ2-3; no clear D. This CDR3 has 15 amino acids. The germline V and J ends were trimmed by 6 bases and 0 bases, with 14 bases remaining between them. Germline loops: CDR1 SGHRS, CDR2 YFSETQ. The CDR3 reads CASTRGVPSTDTQYF. CDR3 in DNA: TGCGCCAGCACCCGTGGCGTCCCGAGCACAGATACGCAGTATTTT.

The chain recombines TRBV6-4 with TRBJ2-2, with unresolved D. Germline V gene sequence: CDR1 MRHNA, CDR2 SNTAGT. Trimming took off 4 bases at V and 3 bases at J, with 12 bases between the two ends. CDR3 length equals 15 residues. This CDR3 is CASSAFTGDTGELFF. Written as DNA, the CDR3 is TGTGCCAGCAGTGCGTTCACTGGGGACACCGGGGAGCTGTTTTTT.